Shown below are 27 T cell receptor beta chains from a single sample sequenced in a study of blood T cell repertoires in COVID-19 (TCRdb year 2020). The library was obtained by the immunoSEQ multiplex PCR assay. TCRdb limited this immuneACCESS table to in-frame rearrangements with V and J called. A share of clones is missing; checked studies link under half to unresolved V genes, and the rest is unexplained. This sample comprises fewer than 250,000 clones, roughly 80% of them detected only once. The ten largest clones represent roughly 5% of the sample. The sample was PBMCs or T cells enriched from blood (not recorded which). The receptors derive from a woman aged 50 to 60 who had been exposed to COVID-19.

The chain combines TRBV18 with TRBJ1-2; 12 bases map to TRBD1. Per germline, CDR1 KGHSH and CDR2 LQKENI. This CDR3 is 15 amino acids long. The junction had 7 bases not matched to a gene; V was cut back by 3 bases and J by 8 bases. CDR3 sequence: CASSPSGTGGGGYTF. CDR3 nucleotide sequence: TGTGCCAGCTCACCTTCGGGGACAGGGGGCGGAGGCTACACCTTC.

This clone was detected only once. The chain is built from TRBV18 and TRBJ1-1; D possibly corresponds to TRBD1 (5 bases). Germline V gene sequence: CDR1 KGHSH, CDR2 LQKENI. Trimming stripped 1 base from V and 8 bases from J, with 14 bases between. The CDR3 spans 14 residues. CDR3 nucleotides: TGTGCCAGCTCACCACTTGACCTTTCAGGGGAAGCTTTCTTT. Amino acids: CASSPLDLSGEAFF.

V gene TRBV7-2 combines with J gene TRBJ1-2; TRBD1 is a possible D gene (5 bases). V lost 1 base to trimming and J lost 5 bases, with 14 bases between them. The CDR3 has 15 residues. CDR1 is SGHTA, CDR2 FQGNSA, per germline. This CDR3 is CASSLGFGGGYGYTF. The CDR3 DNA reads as TGTGCCAGCAGCTTAGGGTTCGGGGGTGGGTATGGCTACACCTTC.

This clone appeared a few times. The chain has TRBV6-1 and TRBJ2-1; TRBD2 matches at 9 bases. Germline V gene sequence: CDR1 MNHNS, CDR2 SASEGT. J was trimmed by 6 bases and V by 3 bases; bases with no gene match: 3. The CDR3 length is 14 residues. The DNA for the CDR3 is TGTGCCAGCAGTGACCCTAGCGGGGTCAATGAGCAGTTCTTC. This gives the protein CASSDPSGVNEQFF.

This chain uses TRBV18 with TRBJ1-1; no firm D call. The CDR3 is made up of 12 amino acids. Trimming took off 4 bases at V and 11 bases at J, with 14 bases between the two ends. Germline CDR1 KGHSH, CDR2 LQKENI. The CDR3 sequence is CASSLRTSGAFF. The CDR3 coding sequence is TGTGCCAGCTCACTCCGGACCTCGGGGGCTTTCTTT.

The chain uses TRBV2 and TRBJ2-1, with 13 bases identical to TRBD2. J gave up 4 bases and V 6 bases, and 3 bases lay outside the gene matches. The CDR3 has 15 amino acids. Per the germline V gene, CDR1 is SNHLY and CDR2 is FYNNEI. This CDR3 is CASSSTSGRYNEQFF. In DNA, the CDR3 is TGTGCCAGCAGCTCGACTAGCGGGAGGTACAATGAGCAGTTCTTC.

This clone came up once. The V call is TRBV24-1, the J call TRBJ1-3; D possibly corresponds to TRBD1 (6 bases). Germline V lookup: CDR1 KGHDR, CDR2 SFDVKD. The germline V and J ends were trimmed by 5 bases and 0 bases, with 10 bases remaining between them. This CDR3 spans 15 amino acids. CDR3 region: CATSAETGSGNTIYF. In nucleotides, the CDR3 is TGTGCCACCAGTGCCGAGACAGGCTCTGGAAACACCATATATTTT.

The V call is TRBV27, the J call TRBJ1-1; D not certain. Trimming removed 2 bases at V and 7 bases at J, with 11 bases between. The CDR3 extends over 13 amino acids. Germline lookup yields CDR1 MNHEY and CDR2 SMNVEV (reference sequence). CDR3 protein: CASSLNREGEAFF. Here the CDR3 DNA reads TGTGCCAGCAGTTTAAACCGGGAAGGTGAAGCTTTCTTT.

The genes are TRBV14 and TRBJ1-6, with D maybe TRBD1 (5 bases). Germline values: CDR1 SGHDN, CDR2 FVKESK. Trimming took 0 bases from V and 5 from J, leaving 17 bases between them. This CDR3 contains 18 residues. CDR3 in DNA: TGTGCCAGCAGCCAAGATTCCCTAGGGGCAGCGAATAATTCACCCCTCCACTTT. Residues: CASSQDSLGAANNSPLHF.

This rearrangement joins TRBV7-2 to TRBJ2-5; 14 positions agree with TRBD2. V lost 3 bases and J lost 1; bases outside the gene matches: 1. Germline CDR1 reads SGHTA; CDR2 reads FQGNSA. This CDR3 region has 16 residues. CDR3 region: CASSFGLAGGQETQYF. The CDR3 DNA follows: TGTGCCAGCAGCTTCGGACTAGCGGGGGGCCAAGAGACCCAGTACTTC.

As DNA, the CDR3 is TGTGCCAGCAGCTTAGGGTCAGAAGAAGCTTTCTTT. Its protein is CASSLGSEEAFF. The chain combines TRBV7-2 with TRBJ1-1; D is unresolved. Germline V gene data show CDR1 as SGHTA and CDR2 as FQGNSA. The V and J ends lost 1 base and 8 bases respectively, with 8 bases between them. CDR3 size: 12 residues.

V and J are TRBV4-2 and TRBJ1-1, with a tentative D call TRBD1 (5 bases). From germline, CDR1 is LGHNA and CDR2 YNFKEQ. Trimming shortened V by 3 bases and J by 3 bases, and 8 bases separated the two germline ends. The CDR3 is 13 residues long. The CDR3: CASSHLRDTEAFF. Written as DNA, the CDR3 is TGTGCCAGCAGCCACCTCAGGGACACTGAAGCTTTCTTT.

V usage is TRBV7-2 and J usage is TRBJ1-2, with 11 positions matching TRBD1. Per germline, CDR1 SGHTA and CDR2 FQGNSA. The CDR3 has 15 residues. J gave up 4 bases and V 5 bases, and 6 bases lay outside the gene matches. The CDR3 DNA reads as TGTGCCAGCAGCCCAGGACAGGGGGCCTCCTATGGCTACACCTTC. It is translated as CASSPGQGASYGYTF.

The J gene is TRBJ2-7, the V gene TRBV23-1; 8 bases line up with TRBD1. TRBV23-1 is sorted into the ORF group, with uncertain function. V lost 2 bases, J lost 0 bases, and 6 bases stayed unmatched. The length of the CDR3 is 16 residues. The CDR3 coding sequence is TGCGCCAGCAGTCAACTGGACAGGGTGAGCTCCTACGAGCAGTACTTC. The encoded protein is CASSQLDRVSSYEQYF.

For the CDR3, the DNA is TGTGCCAGCCCCGGACAGGGCCGGGTCCTGACTTTC. This gives the protein CASPGQGRVLTF. The chain carries TRBV5-6 and TRBJ2-6; 8 bases agree with TRBD1. Germline V gene data show CDR1 as SGHDT and CDR2 as YYEEEE. The CDR3 has 12 amino acids. V lost 7 bases to trimming and J lost 13 bases; unmatched junction nucleotides: 7.

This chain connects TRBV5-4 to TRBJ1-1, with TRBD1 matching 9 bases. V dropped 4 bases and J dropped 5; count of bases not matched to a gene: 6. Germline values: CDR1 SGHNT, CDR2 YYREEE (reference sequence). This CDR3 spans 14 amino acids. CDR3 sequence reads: CASSHDRGRTEAFF. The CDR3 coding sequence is TGTGCCAGCAGCCACGACAGGGGGAGGACTGAAGCTTTCTTT.

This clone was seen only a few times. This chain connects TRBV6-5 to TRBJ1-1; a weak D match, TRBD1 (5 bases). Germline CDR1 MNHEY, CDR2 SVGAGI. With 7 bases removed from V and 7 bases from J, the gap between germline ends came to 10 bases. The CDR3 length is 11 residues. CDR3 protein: CASTSGLEAFF. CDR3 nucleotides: TGTGCCAGCACCTCGGGACTTGAAGCTTTCTTT.

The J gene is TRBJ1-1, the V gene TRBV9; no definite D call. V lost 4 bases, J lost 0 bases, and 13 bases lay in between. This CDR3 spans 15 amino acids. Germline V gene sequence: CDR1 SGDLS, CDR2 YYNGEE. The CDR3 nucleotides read TGTGCCAGCAGCCCCCGGGGAGGATTGAACACTGAAGCTTTCTTT. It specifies CASSPRGGLNTEAFF.

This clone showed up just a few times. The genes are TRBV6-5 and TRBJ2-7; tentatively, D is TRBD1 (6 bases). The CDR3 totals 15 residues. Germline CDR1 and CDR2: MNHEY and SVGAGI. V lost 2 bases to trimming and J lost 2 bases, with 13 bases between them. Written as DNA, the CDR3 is TGTGCCAGCAGTTACGGCCCAGGGGCTACCTACGAGCAGTACTTC. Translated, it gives CASSYGPGATYEQYF.

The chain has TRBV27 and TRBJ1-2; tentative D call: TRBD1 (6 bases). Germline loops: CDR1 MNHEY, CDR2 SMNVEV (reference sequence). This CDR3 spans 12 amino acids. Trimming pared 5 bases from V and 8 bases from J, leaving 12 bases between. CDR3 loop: CASSTGYEGYTF. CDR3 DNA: TGTGCCAGCAGTACAGGGTATGAGGGCTACACCTTC.

The CDR3 nucleotides read TGTGCCAGCAGCCTTTCCTACAATGAGCAGTTCTTC. It translates to CASSLSYNEQFF. The J gene is TRBJ2-1, the V gene TRBV11-3; no clear D gene. V shed 5 bases and J shed 1 base, with 3 bases lying between them. CDR1 is SGHNT, CDR2 YENEEA, per germline. This CDR3 comprises 12 residues.

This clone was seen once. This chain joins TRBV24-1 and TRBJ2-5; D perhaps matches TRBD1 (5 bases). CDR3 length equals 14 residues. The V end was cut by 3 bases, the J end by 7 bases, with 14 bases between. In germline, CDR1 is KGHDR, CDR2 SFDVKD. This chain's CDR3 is CATSDPRATGTQYF. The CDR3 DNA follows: TGTGCCACCAGTGATCCCAGGGCTACGGGGACCCAGTACTTC.

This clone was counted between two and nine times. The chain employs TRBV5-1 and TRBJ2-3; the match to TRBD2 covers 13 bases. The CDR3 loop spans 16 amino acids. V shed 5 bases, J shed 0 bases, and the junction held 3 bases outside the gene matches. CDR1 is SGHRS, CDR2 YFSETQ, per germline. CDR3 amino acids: CASRKGLAGSTDTQYF. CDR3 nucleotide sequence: TGCGCCAGCAGGAAGGGACTAGCGGGGAGCACAGATACGCAGTATTTT.

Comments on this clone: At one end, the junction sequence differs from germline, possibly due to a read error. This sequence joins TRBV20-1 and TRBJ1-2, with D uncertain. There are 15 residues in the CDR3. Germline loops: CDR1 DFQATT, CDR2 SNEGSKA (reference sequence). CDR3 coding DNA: TGCAGTGCTAGTCGTATCAGGCAGGATAACCATGGCTACACCTTC. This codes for CSASRIRQDNHGYTF.

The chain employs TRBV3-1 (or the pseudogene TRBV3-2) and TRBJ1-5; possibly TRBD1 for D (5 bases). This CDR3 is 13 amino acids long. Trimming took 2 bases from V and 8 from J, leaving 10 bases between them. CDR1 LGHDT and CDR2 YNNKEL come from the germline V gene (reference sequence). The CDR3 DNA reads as TGTGCCAGCAGCCAATCCCGGGGGAAGCCCCAGCATTTT. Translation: CASSQSRGKPQHF.

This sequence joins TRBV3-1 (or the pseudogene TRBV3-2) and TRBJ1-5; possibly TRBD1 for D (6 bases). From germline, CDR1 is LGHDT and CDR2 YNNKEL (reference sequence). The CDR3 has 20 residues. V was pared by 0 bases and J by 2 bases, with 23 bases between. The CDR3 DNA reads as TGTGCCAGCAGCCAAGAGAGGGGGGGACATTGGGTGTTAGGCAATCAGCCCCAGCATTTT. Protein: CASSQERGGHWVLGNQPQHF.

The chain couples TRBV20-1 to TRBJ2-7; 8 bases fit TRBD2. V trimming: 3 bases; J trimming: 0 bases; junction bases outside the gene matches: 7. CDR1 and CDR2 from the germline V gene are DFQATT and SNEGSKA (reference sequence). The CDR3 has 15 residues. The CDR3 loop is CSASLGGGTSYEQYF. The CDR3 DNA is TGCAGTGCTAGTCTCGGCGGGGGGACCTCCTACGAGCAGTACTTC.